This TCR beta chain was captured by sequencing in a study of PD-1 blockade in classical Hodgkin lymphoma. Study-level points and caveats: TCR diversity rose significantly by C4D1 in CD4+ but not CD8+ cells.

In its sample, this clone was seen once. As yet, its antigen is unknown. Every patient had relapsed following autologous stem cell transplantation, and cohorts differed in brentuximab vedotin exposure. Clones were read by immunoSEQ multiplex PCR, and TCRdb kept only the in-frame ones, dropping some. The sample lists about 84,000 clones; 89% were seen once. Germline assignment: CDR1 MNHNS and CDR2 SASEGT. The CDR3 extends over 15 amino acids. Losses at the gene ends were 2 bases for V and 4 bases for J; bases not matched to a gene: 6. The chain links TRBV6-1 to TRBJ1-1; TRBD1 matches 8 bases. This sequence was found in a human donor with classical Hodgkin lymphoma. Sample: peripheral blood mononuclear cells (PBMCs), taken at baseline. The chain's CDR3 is CASSELGQVLTEAFF. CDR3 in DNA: TGTGCCAGCAGTGAATTGGGACAGGTCCTCACTGAAGCTTTCTTT.